The sequence of this T cell receptor (beta chain) was determined in a study of cytomegalovirus exposure and HLA in healthy donors. Data came from immunoSEQ multiplex PCR; TCRdb stores just in-frame clones and leaves some out. The table shows 220,000 or so clones, with roughly 87% occurring only once. This CDR3 contains 11 residues. V trimming: 5 bases; J trimming: 4 bases; junction bases outside the gene matches: 2. Germline assignment: CDR1 SQVTM and CDR2 ANQGSEA. The clonotype was recovered from a woman younger than 35 in good health and CMV-seropositive. Sequences were obtained from PBMCs. The chain recombines TRBV29-1 with TRBJ2-7; 7 bases map to TRBD2. The CDR3 DNA follows: TGCAGCGTTACTAGCGAATACGAGCAGTACTTC. Protein: CSVTSEYEQYF.